These T cell receptor beta chains were read from a single sample in a study of OX40 agonist ivuxolimab in advanced cancers. Repertoires were generated with immunoSEQ multiplex PCR, while TCRdb's copy carries only in-frame clones and drops some. The data hold under 50,000 clones, with 65% to 85% observed a single time. The specimen was CD4+ or CD8+ T cells sorted from blood, collected in a trial of the OX40 agonist ivuxolimab. These receptors were obtained from an adult with an advanced solid tumor such as melanoma, head and neck, liver or kidney cancer. CDR3s include the opening cysteine and the closing phenylalanine or tryptophan. A D gene is named only where the DNA matches it firmly. Size is stated for part of the rows, as once, few or many counts, or as a class when the clone is expanded.

TRBD1,TRBV7-3,TRBJ2-3,.,CASSSGTGLDTQYF,TGTGCCAGCAGCTCCGGGACAGGGTTGGATACGCAGTATTTT
TRBD2,TRBV9,TRBJ2-5,.,CASSVGTSGPQQETQYF,TGTGCCAGCAGCGTCGGGACTAGCGGGCCCCAACAAGAGACCCAGTACTTC
.,TRBV29-1,TRBJ1-1,.,CSVGRATTPGTEAFF,TGCAGCGTTGGGCGGGCGACTACCCCGGGCACTGAAGCTTTCTTT
TRBD2,TRBV4-3,TRBJ2-2,.,CASSQEPWTSGSNTGELFF,TGCGCCAGCAGCCAGGAACCATGGACTAGCGGTTCGAACACCGGGGAGCTGTTTTTT
TRBD1,TRBV5-5,TRBJ1-1,few,CASSYIRQGTEAFF,TGTGCCAGCAGCTACATCCGACAGGGAACTGAAGCTTTCTTT
.,TRBV6-5,TRBJ2-7,.,CASSSPGRATNEQYF,TGTGCCAGCAGTTCCCCCGGCAGAGCAACAAACGAGCAGTACTTC
.,TRBV5-1,TRBJ2-2,.,CASSLRGAYGELFF,TGCGCCAGCAGCTTAAGGGGGGCTTACGGGGAGCTGTTTTTT
.,TRBV19,TRBJ2-2,.,CASSEQGRTGELFF,TGTGCCAGTAGTGAACAGGGTCGGACCGGGGAGCTGTTTTTT
.,TRBV28,TRBJ1-5,.,CASSFQTGGNQPQHF,TGTGCCAGCAGTTTCCAGACAGGAGGCAATCAGCCCCAGCATTTT
.,TRBV6-6,TRBJ2-7,.,CASSYSQGYEQYF,TGTGCCAGCAGTTACTCCCAGGGCTACGAGCAGTACTTC
.,TRBV6-1,TRBJ1-2,.,CASKRGQNYGYTF,TGTGCCAGCAAGAGAGGACAGAACTATGGCTACACCTTC
TRBD1,TRBV7-8,TRBJ2-1,.,CASSRRDREQFF,TGTGCCAGCAGCCGCCGGGACAGAGAGCAGTTCTTC
TRBD1,TRBV18,TRBJ2-7,.,CASSPDRVNEQYF,TGTGCCAGCTCACCTGACAGGGTAAACGAGCAGTACTTC
TRBD1,TRBV5-6,TRBJ2-1,.,CASRRQGAGNEQFF,TGTGCCAGCAGAAGACAGGGGGCGGGAAATGAGCAGTTCTTC
.,TRBV5-1,TRBJ1-1,.,CASSWGGRMKNTEAFF,TGCGCCAGCAGCTGGGGAGGGAGGATGAAGAACACTGAAGCTTTCTTT
.,TRBV6-5,TRBJ1-1,.,CASILIGGRGGAFF,TGTGCCAGCATCCTCATCGGGGGCAGGGGTGGAGCTTTCTTT
TRBD1,TRBV30,TRBJ1-5,.,CAWRKTGQGQPQHF,TGTGCCTGGAGGAAGACAGGGCAGGGACAGCCCCAGCATTTT
TRBD1,TRBV4-1,TRBJ1-2,.,CASSRETTGGQGYGYTF,TGCGCCAGCAGCCGAGAGACCACAGGGGGCCAGGGCTATGGCTACACCTTC
.,TRBV30,TRBJ1-1,.,CAWKRGGTEAFF,TGTGCCTGGAAGAGGGGTGGCACTGAAGCTTTCTTT
.,TRBV5-4,TRBJ2-3,.,CASSLVIGSSTDTQYF,TGTGCCAGCAGCTTGGTGATAGGGAGTAGCACAGATACGCAGTATTTT
TRBD1,TRBV6-5,TRBJ2-2,.,CASSLGQGSTGELFF,TGTGCCAGCAGTTTGGGACAGGGAAGCACCGGGGAGCTGTTTTTT
TRBD1,TRBV10-1,TRBJ2-3,.,CASSTGQDPDTQYF,TGCGCCAGCAGTACGGGACAGGACCCAGATACGCAGTATTTT
.,TRBV11-2,TRBJ2-5,.,CASTQSRGGETQYF,TGTGCCAGCACTCAAAGTAGGGGCGGAGAGACCCAGTACTTC
TRBD1,TRBV6-6,TRBJ1-1,.,CASSRQGALNTEAFF,TGTGCCAGCAGTCGACAGGGGGCGTTGAACACTGAAGCTTTCTTT
TRBD1,TRBV2,TRBJ1-5,.,CASSRTGGESQPQHF,TGTGCCAGCAGTAGGACAGGGGGCGAAAGTCAGCCCCAGCATTTT
.,TRBV9,TRBJ2-7,once,CASSRTGTTYEQYF,TGTGCCAGCAGCCGGACCGGGACGACCTACGAGCAGTACTTC
TRBD1,TRBV9,TRBJ2-7,few,CASSESPAPGQPYEQYF,TGTGCCAGCAGCGAGAGTCCCGCACCGGGACAGCCCTACGAGCAGTACTTC
TRBD1,TRBV2,TRBJ1-1,.,CASRAGQGTNTEAFF,TGTGCCAGCAGGGCGGGACAGGGTACGAACACTGAAGCTTTCTTT
TRBD2,TRBV25-1,TRBJ2-1,.,CASSAPGLAGGNEQFF,TGTGCCAGCAGTGCGCCGGGACTAGCGGGAGGTAATGAGCAGTTCTTC
.,TRBV18,TRBJ1-3,.,CASSLDSGNTIYF,TGTGCCAGCTCACTGGACTCTGGAAACACCATATATTTT
TRBD1,TRBV29-1,TRBJ2-5,once,CSVAGQAQETQYF,TGCAGCGTTGCGGGACAGGCCCAAGAGACCCAGTACTTC
.,TRBV5-4,TRBJ2-3,.,CASSLDRGDTQYF,TGTGCCAGCAGCTTGGATAGGGGAGATACGCAGTATTTT
.,TRBV5-1,TRBJ1-2,.,CASSLDGRVVGNYGYTF,TGCGCCAGCAGCTTGGACGGCAGGGTTGTGGGAAACTATGGCTACACCTTC
.,TRBV5-1,TRBJ1-1,.,CASSGGTLNTEAFF,TGCGCCAGCAGCGGCGGGACTTTGAACACTGAAGCTTTCTTT
TRBD1,TRBV19,TRBJ1-1,.,CASSHERTGGYMNTEAFF,TGTGCCAGTAGCCACGAGCGGACAGGGGGATACATGAACACTGAAGCTTTCTTT
TRBD1,TRBV28,TRBJ1-2,.,CASSPGTGRDLYGYTF,TGTGCCAGCAGCCCCGGGACAGGGAGGGACCTATATGGCTACACCTTC
.,TRBV4-2,TRBJ2-1,.,CASSQDAGRDSGQFF,TGTGCCAGCAGCCAAGATGCGGGACGGGACTCGGGGCAGTTCTTC
TRBD1,TRBV28,TRBJ2-7,.,CASRPYGTGLHEQYF,TGTGCCAGCAGACCCTACGGGACAGGGCTCCACGAGCAGTACTTC